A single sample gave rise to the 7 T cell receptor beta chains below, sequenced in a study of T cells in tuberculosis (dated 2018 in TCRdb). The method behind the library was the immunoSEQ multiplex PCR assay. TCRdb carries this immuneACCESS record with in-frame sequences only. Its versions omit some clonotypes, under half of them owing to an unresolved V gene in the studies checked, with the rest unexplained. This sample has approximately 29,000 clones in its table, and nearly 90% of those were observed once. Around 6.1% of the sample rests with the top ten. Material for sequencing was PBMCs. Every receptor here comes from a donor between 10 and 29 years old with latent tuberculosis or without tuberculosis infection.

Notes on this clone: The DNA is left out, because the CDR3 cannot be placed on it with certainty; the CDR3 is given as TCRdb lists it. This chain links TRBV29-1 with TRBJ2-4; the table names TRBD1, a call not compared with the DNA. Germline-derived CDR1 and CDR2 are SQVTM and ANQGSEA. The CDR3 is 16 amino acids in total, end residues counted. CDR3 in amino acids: CSVALGSGSVGGRRHF.

CDR3 protein: CASSSGTVAGSEQFF. The DNA for the CDR3 is TGCGCCAGCAGCTCCGGGACAGTGGCTGGCTCCGAGCAGTTCTTC. The chain couples TRBV5-1 to TRBJ2-1; TRBD1 matches 7 bases. J was trimmed by 10 bases and V by 3 bases; bases with no gene match: 13. CDR1 is SGHRS, CDR2 YFSETQ, per germline. There are 15 residues in the CDR3.

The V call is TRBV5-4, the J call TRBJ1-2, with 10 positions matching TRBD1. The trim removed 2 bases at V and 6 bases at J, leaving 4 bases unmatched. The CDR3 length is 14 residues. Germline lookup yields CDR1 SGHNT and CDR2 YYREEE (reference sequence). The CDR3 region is CASSFPGTGDGYTF. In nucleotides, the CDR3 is TGTGCCAGCAGCTTTCCGGGGACAGGGGATGGCTACACCTTC.

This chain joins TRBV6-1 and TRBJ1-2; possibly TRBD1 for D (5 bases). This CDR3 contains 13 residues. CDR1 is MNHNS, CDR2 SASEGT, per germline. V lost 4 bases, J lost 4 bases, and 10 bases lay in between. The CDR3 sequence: CASSAGGFYGYTF. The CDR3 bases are TGTGCCAGCAGTGCCGGGGGATTCTATGGCTACACCTTC.

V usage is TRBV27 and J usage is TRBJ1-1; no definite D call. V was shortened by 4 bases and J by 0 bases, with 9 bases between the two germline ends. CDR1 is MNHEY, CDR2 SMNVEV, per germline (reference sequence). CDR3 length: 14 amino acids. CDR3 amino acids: CASSWTGMNTEAFF. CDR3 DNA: TGTGCCAGCAGTTGGACGGGGATGAACACTGAAGCTTTCTTT.

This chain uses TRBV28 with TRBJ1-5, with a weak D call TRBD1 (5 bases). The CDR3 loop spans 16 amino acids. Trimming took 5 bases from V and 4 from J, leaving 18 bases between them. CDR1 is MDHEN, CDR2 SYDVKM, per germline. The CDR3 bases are TGTGCCAGCAGTGCGTTTCTAGGGCAGGGTAATCAGCCCCAGCATTTT. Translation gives CASSAFLGQGNQPQHF. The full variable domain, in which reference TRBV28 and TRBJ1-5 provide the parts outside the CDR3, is DVKVTQSSRYLVKRTGEKVFLECVQDMDHENMFWYRQDPGLGLRLIYFSYDVKMKEKGDIPEGYSVSREKKERFSLILESASTNQTSMYLCASSAFLGQGNQPQHFGDGTRLSIL.

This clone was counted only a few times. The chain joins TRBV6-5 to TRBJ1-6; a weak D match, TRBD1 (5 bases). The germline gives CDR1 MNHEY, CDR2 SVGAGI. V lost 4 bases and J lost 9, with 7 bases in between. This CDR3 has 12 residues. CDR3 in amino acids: CASSWGSSPLHF. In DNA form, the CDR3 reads TGTGCCAGCAGTTGGGGCAGTTCACCCCTCCACTTT.